The 21 T cell receptor beta chains listed next were all sequenced from one sample in a study of T cell changes during pregnancy in multiple sclerosis. The protocol was immunoSEQ multiplex PCR, while the TCRdb copy is restricted to in-frame clones and leaves out a portion. Of fewer than 50,000 clones listed, approximately 92% are singletons. The sequencing here drew on CD8+ T cells from peripheral blood mononuclear cells, taken in the third trimester of pregnancy. These receptors all stem from a female donor with multiple sclerosis, enrolled in a pregnancy study.

The CDR3 region is CASSMKLRGGGSTDTQYF. The CDR3 DNA reads TGTGCCAGTAGTATGAAATTGCGGGGTGGTGGGAGCACAGATACGCAGTATTTT. The chain combines TRBV19 with TRBJ2-3; D perhaps matches TRBD2 (6 bases). Germline loops: CDR1 LNHDA, CDR2 SQIVND (reference sequence). Trimming left V 3 bases short and J 0 bases short, with 19 bases between. The CDR3 extends over 18 amino acids.

This chain links TRBV6-1 with TRBJ2-2; TRBD2 aligns across 7 bases. The V segment lost 2 bases and the J segment 3 bases; nucleotides outside the gene matches: 3. Germline V gene lookup returns CDR1 MNHNS and CDR2 SASEGT. The CDR3 covers 15 residues. CDR3 residues: CASSEWAGDTGELFF. The CDR3 bases are TGTGCCAGCAGTGAATGGGCGGGAGACACCGGGGAGCTGTTTTTT.

The V and J genes are TRBV25-1 and TRBJ2-7, with D possibly TRBD1 on 6 matching bases. The germline gives CDR1 MGHDK, CDR2 SYGVNS. V gave up 9 bases and J gave up 4 bases, with 16 bases separating them. The CDR3 runs to 13 residues. The CDR3 nucleotides are TGTGCCAGGGATACCAGGGGAAAGTACGAGCAGTACTTC. Encoded protein: CARDTRGKYEQYF.

The chain carries TRBV6-6 and TRBJ1-1, with a tentative D call TRBD1 (6 bases). Germline V gives CDR1 MNHNY, CDR2 SVGAGI (reference sequence). Trimming removed 6 bases from V and 11 bases from J, with 19 bases in between. This CDR3 has 13 residues. The CDR3 spells CASRYRDTPWAFF. CDR3 nucleotides: TGTGCCAGCAGGTACCGGGACACTCCTTGGGCTTTCTTT.

The J gene is TRBJ2-1, the V gene TRBV6-4; 13 positions agree with TRBD2. J was trimmed by 4 bases and V by 6 bases; bases with no gene match: 3. CDR1 and CDR2 (germline): MRHNA, SNTAGT. The CDR3 has 15 residues. The CDR3 nucleotides are TGTGCCAGCAGCGTACTAGCGGGAGGGTACAATGAGCAGTTCTTC. This translates into CASSVLAGGYNEQFF.

The chain employs TRBV4-3 and TRBJ2-2, with 8 nucleotides matching TRBD2. V dropped 6 bases and J dropped 6; count of bases not matched to a gene: 21. Germline lookup yields CDR1 LGHNA and CDR2 YSLEER. The CDR3 sequence is 19 residues long. The CDR3, as DNA: TGCGCCAGCAGTCCTCGGGGTAGCGGGGATTTTTGGAGGGCCGGGGAGCTGTTTTTT. Its translation is CASSPRGSGDFWRAGELFF.

The chain carries TRBV19 and TRBJ1-2; D may be TRBD1 (6 bases). The CDR3 has 16 amino acids. Germline CDR1 is LNHDA and CDR2 is SQIVND (reference sequence). Trimming shortened V by 7 bases and J by 4 bases, and 22 bases separated the two germline ends. CDR3 coding DNA: TGTGCCAGTACCTCTACCCTTAGGACAGTCCTCTATGGCTACACCTTC. It is translated as CASTSTLRTVLYGYTF.

This sequence joins TRBV27 and TRBJ2-1; 11 nucleotides align to TRBD2. This CDR3 spans 15 amino acids. Losses at the gene ends were 5 bases for V and 9 bases for J; bases not matched to a gene: 9. CDR1 is MNHEY, CDR2 SMNVEV, per germline (reference sequence). The CDR3 loop is CASSITSGSGGEQFF. CDR3 DNA sequence: TGTGCCAGCAGTATCACTAGCGGGAGTGGGGGTGAGCAGTTCTTC.

The chain joins TRBV7-9 to TRBJ2-7, with D perhaps matching TRBD2 (5 bases). This CDR3 region has 13 residues. CDR1 SEHNR and CDR2 FQNEAQ come from the germline V gene (reference sequence). The germline V and J ends were trimmed by 8 bases and 0 bases, with 11 bases remaining between them. The CDR3 region is CASSGVSSYEQYF. The DNA of the CDR3 is TGTGCCAGCTCCGGGGTCAGCTCCTACGAGCAGTACTTC. Full variable domain (remainder filled in from reference TRBV7-9 and TRBJ2-7): DTGVSQNPRHKITKRGQNVTFRCDPISEHNRLYWYRQTLGQGPEFLTYFQNEAQLEKSRLLSDRFSAERPKGSFSTLEIQRTEQGDSAMYLCASSGVSSYEQYFGPGTRLTVT.

The gene calls are TRBV10-3 and TRBJ1-3, with 8 nucleotides matching TRBD1. Germline V gives CDR1 ENHRY, CDR2 SYGVKD. The CDR3 contains 13 residues. Trimming removed 10 bases from V and 4 bases from J; junction bases left unmatched: 6. In DNA form, the CDR3 reads TGTGCCACGGCAGGGGGCCTGGGAAACACCATATATTTT. Translated: CATAGGLGNTIYF.

V is TRBV7-9 and J is TRBJ2-7; D is uncertain. V lost 3 bases and J lost 0, with 9 bases in between. The germline CDR1 and CDR2 sequences are SEHNR and FQNEAQ (reference sequence). CDR3 length: 14 residues. The CDR3 nucleotides read TGTGCCAGCAGCTTTAATGGCGGCTCCTACGAGCAGTACTTC. Protein sequence: CASSFNGGSYEQYF.

The V call is TRBV9, the J call TRBJ2-7; 7 positions agree with TRBD1. The length of the CDR3 is 14 residues. Germline CDR1 reads SGDLS; CDR2 reads YYNGEE. Unmatched junction bases numbered 4, after V lost 3 bases and J lost 1 base. CDR3 bases: TGTGCCAGCAGCGAAGGGGACAGATCCTACGAGCAGTACTTC. Translated, it gives CASSEGDRSYEQYF.

The J gene is TRBJ2-5, the V gene TRBV4-3, with 8 bases that match TRBD2. V shed 1 base, J shed 4 bases, and the junction held 5 bases outside the gene matches. Per the germline V gene, CDR1 is LGHNA and CDR2 is YSLEER. The CDR3 sequence is 15 residues long. For the CDR3, the DNA is TGCGCCAGCAGCCAAGGGGCGGGAGGACGAGAGACCCAGTACTTC. Its protein product is CASSQGAGGRETQYF.

The chain joins TRBV6-1 to TRBJ1-5; no clear D gene. The ends were cut back, 10 bases at V and 4 bases at J, with 20 bases in the middle. Germline CDR1 is MNHNS and CDR2 is SASEGT. This CDR3 spans 15 amino acids. The CDR3 coding sequence is TGTGCCATCCACGGGGTGCGGGGAGAGAATCAGCCCCAGCATTTT. It specifies CAIHGVRGENQPQHF.

The V gene is TRBV27, the J gene TRBJ2-7; TRBD1 aligns across 9 bases. This CDR3 is 16 amino acids long. The V segment lost 5 bases and the J segment 5 bases; nucleotides outside the gene matches: 13. Germline-derived CDR1 and CDR2 are MNHEY and SMNVEV (reference sequence). CDR3 coding DNA: TGTGCCAGCAGTACCCAACCGCCCGGGACAGGGAACGAGCAGTACTTC. This codes for CASSTQPPGTGNEQYF.

This chain joins TRBV7-9 and TRBJ1-1; D ambiguous. Germline CDR1 and CDR2: SEHNR and FQNEAQ (reference sequence). The CDR3 extends over 15 amino acids. The V gene lost 6 bases and the J gene lost 1 base, with 15 bases spanning the gap. CDR3 protein: CASSTPRARNTEAFF. CDR3 in DNA: TGTGCCAGCAGTACCCCGCGGGCCCGGAACACTGAAGCTTTCTTT.

This clone was seen a single time. V gene TRBV6-1 combines with J gene TRBJ2-7; tentatively, D is TRBD2 (6 bases). This CDR3 spans 15 amino acids. V gave up 0 bases and J gave up 2 bases, with 11 bases separating them. From germline, CDR1 is MNHNS and CDR2 SASEGT. The CDR3 region has the DNA TGTGCCAGCAGTGAAGCCGGATGGGGGGCCTACGAGCAGTACTTC. This encodes CASSEAGWGAYEQYF.

V is TRBV29-1 and J is TRBJ2-5; 8 bases agree with TRBD2. Germline V CDR1 and CDR2: SQVTM, ANQGSEA. V trimming: 0 bases; J trimming: 5 bases; junction bases outside the gene matches: 11. The CDR3 is 16 amino acids. DNA for the CDR3: TGCAGCGTTGAAGATCTTCATCGGGAGGGGGACGAGACCCAGTACTTC. Translating gives CSVEDLHREGDETQYF.

V and J are TRBV7-9 and TRBJ1-2, with 8 bases aligning to TRBD1. The V gene's germline CDR1 is SEHNR and CDR2 FQNEAQ (reference sequence). The CDR3 loop spans 16 amino acids. The junction had 13 bases not matched to a gene; V was cut back by 5 bases and J by 5 bases. The CDR3 DNA reads TGTGCCAGCAGCCCCCGGACAGGGCCTGATAATTATGGCTACACCTTC. Its translation is CASSPRTGPDNYGYTF.

The V call is TRBV27, the J call TRBJ1-5; 8 bases align to TRBD1. CDR1 and CDR2 from the germline V gene are MNHEY and SMNVEV (reference sequence). Trimming took 6 bases from V and 4 from J; bases not matched to a gene: 8. The CDR3 is 15 amino acids. Written as DNA, the CDR3 is TGTGCCAGCAGCGCCGGGACAGGTCTTAATCAGCCCCAGCATTTT. It yields the protein CASSAGTGLNQPQHF.

This chain links TRBV7-9 with TRBJ2-1; tentative D call: TRBD2 (7 bases). This CDR3 region has 15 residues. The germline CDR1 and CDR2 sequences are SEHNR and FQNEAQ (reference sequence). V was pared by 5 bases and J by 7 bases, with 18 bases between. CDR3 nucleotide sequence: TGTGCCAGCAGCCCCACCCCTGCGGGGGCTAATGAGCAGTTCTTC. This encodes CASSPTPAGANEQFF.